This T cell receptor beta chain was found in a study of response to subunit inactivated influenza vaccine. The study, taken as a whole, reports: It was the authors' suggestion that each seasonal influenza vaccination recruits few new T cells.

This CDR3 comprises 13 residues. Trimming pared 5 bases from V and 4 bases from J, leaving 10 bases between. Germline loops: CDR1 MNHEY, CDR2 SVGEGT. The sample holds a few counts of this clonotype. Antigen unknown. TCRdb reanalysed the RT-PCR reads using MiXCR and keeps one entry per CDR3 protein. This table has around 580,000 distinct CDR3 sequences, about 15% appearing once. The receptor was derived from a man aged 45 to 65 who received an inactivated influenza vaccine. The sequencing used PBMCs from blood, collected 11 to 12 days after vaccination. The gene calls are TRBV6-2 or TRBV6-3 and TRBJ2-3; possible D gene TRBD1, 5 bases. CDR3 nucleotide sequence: TGTGCCAGCAGTCCCTTCAGGGCAGATACGCAGTATTTT. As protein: CASSPFRADTQYF.